This TCR beta chain is drawn from a study of vaccination and CD4 T cells after COVID-19 (dated by TCRdb to about 2022). Background for the entire study: Convalescent patients had a positive SARS-CoV-2 result on nasal swab PCR, and of these patients, some 10 had mild disease and one had severe disease. The convalescent cohort included six males and four females, with two Hispanic individuals, seven Caucasians, two Asians and one multiracial person. Each participant got two doses of either the Pfizer-BioNTech BNT162b2 vaccine (n=8) or the Moderna mRNA-1273 vaccine (n=2). Post-COVID blood samples from convalescent patients were collected a median of 101 days after diagnosis, with a range of about 30 to 170 days. Post-vaccine blood samples were obtained a median of about 70 days after the second vaccine dose, with a range of roughly 12 to 250 days. The cultures were stimulated with overlapping spike peptide pools from SARS-CoV-2 and from the common cold coronaviruses HCoV-NL63, HCoV-OC43 and HCoV-229E. As controls, cultures received a CEFX viral epitope pool (the positive control), an HIV-1 Nef peptide pool (the negative control), or no peptide at all. In more than eight COVID-19 convalescent patients and several infection-naive healthy vaccine recipients, researchers compared the spike-specific CD4+ TCR repertoire from before mRNA vaccination with the repertoire from after.

Findings and caveats that apply to the study as a whole: The median number of SARS-CoV-2-reactive clonotypes rose from around 21 after infection to around 40 after vaccination, but the change was not significant. In convalescent patients, a median about 90% of post-vaccine SARS-CoV-2-reactive clones were detected only after vaccination, and vaccine-specific priming was suggested by this finding. Of the vaccine-specific clones found in convalescent patients, nearly all (304 of 307) were mono-reactive for SARS-CoV-2 spike instead of being cross-reactive with common cold coronaviruses. The study included relatively few convalescent patients and did not analyze early timepoints after natural infection.

Comments on this clonotype: It has no known antigen specificity. Base qualities are missing; no much larger clone stands one base away.

The sample's treatment or condition, from its label and the paper: roughly 10-day PBMC culture with coronavirus spike peptide pools or control peptides (ViraFEST assay). To expand antigen-specific T cells with peptide pools and then pick out the expanded clonotypes through TCR sequencing, the study relied on the ViraFEST assay. Positive SARS-CoV-2 PCR tests in the convalescent patients dated from March to December 2020, before Alpha, Beta and Delta variants emerged in the United States. Each well held around 2 million PBMCs cultured in IMDM containing approximately 5% human AB serum and approximately 10 IU/ml IL-2, with roughly 9.2 ug/ml peptide pools added. On days 3 and 7, half of the culture medium was replaced with fresh IL-2-containing medium. After 10 days of culture, CD4+ T cells were isolated by negative selection using the EasySep CD4+ T cell isolation kit. Ficoll-Paque Plus gradient centrifugation was used to isolate PBMCs from whole blood, and the isolated PBMCs were then either used fresh or cryopreserved at -140C. In general, triplicate wells were set up for every culture condition.

Receptor amplification or capture employed PCR. TCR sequencing of DNA from cultured CD4+ T cells used the Oncomine TCR Beta short-read assay at the Johns Hopkins FTIC core. The QIAamp micro DNA kit was used to extract genomic DNA from the cultured CD4+ T cells. Oncomine TCR Beta libraries from cultured CD4+ T cells were pooled using unique dual indexes and sequenced on an Illumina iSeq 100. Concerning the study's data processing: Non-productive sequences were removed, and CDR3s that did not start with C, did not end with F or W, or were shorter than 7 amino acids were discarded. The MANAFEST web application was used to identify antigen-specific clonotypes by comparing peptide-stimulated wells against reference wells and other culture wells. To be called positive, a clone needed an FDR below 0.05, an odds ratio above 5, and a productive frequency above 0.1% in at least two of three replicate wells. A clonotype counted as cross-reactive if it showed significant expansion both in the SARS-CoV-2 spike wells and in at least one common cold coronavirus spike condition. Levenshtein distances (stringdist) and unrooted phylogenetic trees (ape) in R version 3.6.1 were used to assess CDR3 homology. TCRdb applied fastp at Q25 and MiXCR to the public reads, then kept only in-frame beta chains. Each entry merges the rows of one CDR3 protein and shows their most common DNA and genes. The V and J calls and clone size are TCRdb's, not the authors'. The sample table shows 8,500 to 10,000 distinct CDR3 sequences, and about 50% are seen once. The ten largest clones capture over 9% of the sample.

The CDR3 covers 15 residues, taking in both the cysteine and the phenylalanine. The kept DNA is CDR3 alone, 45 bases in frame from the first base. Trimming removed 3 bases from V and 2 bases from J, leaving 12 bases between the germline ends. As encoded in the germline V gene (reference sequence), CDR1 is MNHEY while CDR2 is SMNVEV. This receptor was identified in a human donor who had recovered from COVID-19. The source material was CD4+ T cells from blood, cultured in vitro. The V gene is TRBV27 and the J gene is TRBJ2-3, with no confidently assigned D gene. The CDR3 sequence is CASSFEKGSTDTQYF. The nucleotides read TGTGCCAGCAGTTTTGAGAAAGGTTCCACAGATACGCAGTATTTT.